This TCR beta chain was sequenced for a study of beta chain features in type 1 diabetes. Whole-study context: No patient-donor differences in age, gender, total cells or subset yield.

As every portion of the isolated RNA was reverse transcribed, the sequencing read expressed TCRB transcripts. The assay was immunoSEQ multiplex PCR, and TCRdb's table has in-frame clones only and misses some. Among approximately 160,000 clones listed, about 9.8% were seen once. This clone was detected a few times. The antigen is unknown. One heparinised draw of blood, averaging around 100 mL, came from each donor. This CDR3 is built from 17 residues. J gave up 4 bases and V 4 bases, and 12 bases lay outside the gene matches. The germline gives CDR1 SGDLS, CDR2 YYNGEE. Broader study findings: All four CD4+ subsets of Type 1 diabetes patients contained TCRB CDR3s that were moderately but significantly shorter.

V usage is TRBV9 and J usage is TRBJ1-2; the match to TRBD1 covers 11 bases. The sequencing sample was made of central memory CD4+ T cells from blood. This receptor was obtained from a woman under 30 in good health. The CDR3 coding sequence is TGTGCCAGCAGCCCCGGGACAGGGGGTTCAAGGGTCTATGGCTACACCTTC. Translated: CASSPGTGGSRVYGYTF.